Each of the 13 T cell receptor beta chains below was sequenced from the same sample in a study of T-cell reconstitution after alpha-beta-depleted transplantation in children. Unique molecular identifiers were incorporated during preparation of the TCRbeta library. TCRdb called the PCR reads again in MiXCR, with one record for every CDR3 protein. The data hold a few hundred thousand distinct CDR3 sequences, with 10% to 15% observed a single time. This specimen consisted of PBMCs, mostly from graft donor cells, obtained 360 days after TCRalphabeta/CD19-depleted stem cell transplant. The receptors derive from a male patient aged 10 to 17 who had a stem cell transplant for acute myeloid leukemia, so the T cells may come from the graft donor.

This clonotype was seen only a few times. The CDR3 sequence is CAISDRTVLSYNEQFF. The CDR3 DNA reads TGTGCCATCAGTGACAGGACCGTATTGTCCTACAATGAGCAGTTCTTC. The J gene is TRBJ2-1, the V gene TRBV10-3; D unclear. V gave up 3 bases and J gave up 1 base, with 13 bases separating them. The CDR3 runs 16 residues. CDR1 is ENHRY and CDR2 is SYGVKD in the germline V gene.

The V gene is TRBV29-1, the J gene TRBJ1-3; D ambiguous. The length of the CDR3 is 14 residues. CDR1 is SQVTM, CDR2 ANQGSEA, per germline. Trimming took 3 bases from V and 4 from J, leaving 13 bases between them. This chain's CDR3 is CSVEKGGNGNTIYF. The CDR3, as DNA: TGCAGCGTTGAGAAGGGTGGTAACGGAAACACCATATATTTT.

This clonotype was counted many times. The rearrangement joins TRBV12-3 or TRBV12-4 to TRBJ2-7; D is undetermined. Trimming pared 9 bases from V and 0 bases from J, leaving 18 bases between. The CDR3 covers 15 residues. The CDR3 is CASNYIPKYSYEQYF. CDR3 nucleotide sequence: TGTGCCAGTAATTATATCCCTAAGTACTCCTACGAGCAGTACTTC.

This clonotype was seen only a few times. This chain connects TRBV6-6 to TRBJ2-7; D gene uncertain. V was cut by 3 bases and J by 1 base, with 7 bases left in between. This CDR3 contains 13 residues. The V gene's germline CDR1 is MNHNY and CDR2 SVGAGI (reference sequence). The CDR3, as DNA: TGTGCCAGCAGTTATTTCGGATCCTACGAGCAGTACTTC. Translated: CASSYFGSYEQYF.

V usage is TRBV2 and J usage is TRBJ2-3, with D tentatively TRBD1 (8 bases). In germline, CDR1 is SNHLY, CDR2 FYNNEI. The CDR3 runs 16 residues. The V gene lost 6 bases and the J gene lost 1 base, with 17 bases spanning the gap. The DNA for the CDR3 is TGTGCCAGCAGCCTGCGACAGGGGAGGGGCACAGATACGCAGTATTTT. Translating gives CASSLRQGRGTDTQYF. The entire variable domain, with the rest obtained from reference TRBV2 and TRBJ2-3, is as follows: EPEVTQTPSHQVTQMGQEVILRCVPISNHLYFYWYRQILGQKVEFLVSFYNNEISEKSEIFDDQFSVERPDGSNFTLKIRSTKLEDSAMYFCASSLRQGRGTDTQYFGPGTRLTVL.

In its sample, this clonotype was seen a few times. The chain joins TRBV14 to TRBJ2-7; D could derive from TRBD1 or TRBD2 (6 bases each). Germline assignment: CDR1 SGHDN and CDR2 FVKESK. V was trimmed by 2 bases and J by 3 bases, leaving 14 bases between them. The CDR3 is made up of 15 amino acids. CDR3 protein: CASSQQQGGGYEQYF. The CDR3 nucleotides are TGTGCCAGCAGCCAACAACAGGGAGGAGGCTACGAGCAGTACTTC.

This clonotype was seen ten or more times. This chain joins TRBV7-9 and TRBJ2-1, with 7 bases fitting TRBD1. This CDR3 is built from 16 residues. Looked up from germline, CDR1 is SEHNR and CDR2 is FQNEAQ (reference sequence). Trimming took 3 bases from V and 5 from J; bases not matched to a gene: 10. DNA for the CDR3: TGTGCCAGCAGCTTCCTGACAGGGCCAGTCCACAATGAGCAGTTCTTC. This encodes CASSFLTGPVHNEQFF.

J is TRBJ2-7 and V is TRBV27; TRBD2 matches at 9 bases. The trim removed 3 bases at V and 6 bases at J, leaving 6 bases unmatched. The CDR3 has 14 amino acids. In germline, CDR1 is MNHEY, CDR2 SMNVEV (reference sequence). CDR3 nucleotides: TGTGCCAGCAGTTTGGACAGAGCGGGGGGCGAGCAGTACTTC. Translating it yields CASSLDRAGGEQYF.

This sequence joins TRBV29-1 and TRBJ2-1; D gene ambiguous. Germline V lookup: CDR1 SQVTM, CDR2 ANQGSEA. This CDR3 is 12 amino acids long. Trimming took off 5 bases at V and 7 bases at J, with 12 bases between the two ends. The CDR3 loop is CSVRTLVNEQFF. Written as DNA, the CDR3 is TGCAGCGTTCGGACCTTGGTGAATGAGCAGTTCTTC.

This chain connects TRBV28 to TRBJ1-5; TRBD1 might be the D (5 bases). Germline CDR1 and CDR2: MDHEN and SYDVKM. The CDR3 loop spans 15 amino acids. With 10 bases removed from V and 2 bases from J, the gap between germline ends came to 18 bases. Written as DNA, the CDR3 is TGTGCCACGAACGCCGGGACGAGGGGCAATCAGCCCCAGCATTTT. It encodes CATNAGTRGNQPQHF.

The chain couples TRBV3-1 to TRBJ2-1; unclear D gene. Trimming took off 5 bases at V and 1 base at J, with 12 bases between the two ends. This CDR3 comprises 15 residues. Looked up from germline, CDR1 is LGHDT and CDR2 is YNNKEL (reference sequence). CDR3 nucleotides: TGTGCCAGCAGCTTACTGACTGGGTCCTACAATGAGCAGTTCTTC. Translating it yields CASSLLTGSYNEQFF.

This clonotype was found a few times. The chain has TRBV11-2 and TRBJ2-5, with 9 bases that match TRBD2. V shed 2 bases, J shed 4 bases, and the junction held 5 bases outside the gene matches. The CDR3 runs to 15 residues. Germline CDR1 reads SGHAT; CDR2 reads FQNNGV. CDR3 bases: TGTGCCAGCAGCTTATTAGCGGGAGTGTCAGAGACCCAGTACTTC. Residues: CASSLLAGVSETQYF.

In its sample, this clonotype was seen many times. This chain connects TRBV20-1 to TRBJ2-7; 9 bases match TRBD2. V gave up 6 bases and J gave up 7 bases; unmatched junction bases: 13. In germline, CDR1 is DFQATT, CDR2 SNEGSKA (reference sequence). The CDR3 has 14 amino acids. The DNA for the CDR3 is TGCAGTGCCTCTAGACTAGCGGTCTTCGGGGAGCAGTACTTC. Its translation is CSASRLAVFGEQYF.